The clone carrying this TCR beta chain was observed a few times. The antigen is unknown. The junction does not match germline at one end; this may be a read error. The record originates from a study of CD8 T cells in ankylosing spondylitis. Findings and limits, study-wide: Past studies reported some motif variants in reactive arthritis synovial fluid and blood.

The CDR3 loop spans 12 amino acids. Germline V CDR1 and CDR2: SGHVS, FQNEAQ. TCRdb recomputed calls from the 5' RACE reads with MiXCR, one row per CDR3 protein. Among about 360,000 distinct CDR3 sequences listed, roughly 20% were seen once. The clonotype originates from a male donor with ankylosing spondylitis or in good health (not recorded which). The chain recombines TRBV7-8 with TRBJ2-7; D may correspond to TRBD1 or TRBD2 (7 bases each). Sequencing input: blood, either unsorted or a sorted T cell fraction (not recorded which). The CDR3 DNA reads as TGTGCCAGCAGCCCAGGGGGGGTGGAAGATGCCTTC. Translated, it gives CASSPGGVEDAF.